This T cell receptor (beta chain) was captured in a study of control samples from healthy donors and cancer patients. Measured with immunoSEQ multiplex PCR; TCRdb has only the in-frame clones, and not every one. The sample consists of some 140,000 clones, roughly 94% of them appearing once. This receptor was obtained from a man in his forties in good health. Sequencing was done on a sample of blood.

This CDR3 is CASSANPNRVGEKLFF. The CDR3, as DNA: TGTGCCAGCAGCGCAAACCCGAACAGGGTAGGAGAAAAACTGTTTTTT. V usage is TRBV5-6 and J usage is TRBJ1-4; weak D call: TRBD1 (6 bases). Germline CDR1 is SGHDT and CDR2 is YYEEEE. Trimming took 4 bases from V and 8 from J, leaving 21 bases between them. This CDR3 contains 16 residues.